This entry lists 4 T cell receptor beta chains sequenced from one sample in a study of T-cell memory formation after mild COVID-19. TCRdb fed the 5' RACE reads into MiXCR, producing one record per CDR3 protein. The sample holds approximately 350,000 distinct CDR3 sequences, under 30% seen once. Input material: PBMCs or a T cell subset sorted from them (not recorded which). These receptors came from an adult woman who had mild COVID-19 (a few samples of this study predate the infection). Cell type and time point are not known.

The chain combines TRBV7-2 with TRBJ2-2; D gene unclear. CDR1 is SGHTA and CDR2 is FQGNSA in the germline V gene. The CDR3 covers 16 residues. Between the trimmed V and J ends, which lost 5 bases and 6 bases, there was a span of 19 bases. CDR3 loop: CASSESLSGSPGELFF. The CDR3, as DNA: TGTGCCAGCAGCGAGAGCCTCTCCGGTAGCCCCGGGGAGCTGTTTTTT. Combining the CDR3 with reference TRBV7-2 and TRBJ2-2 gives the whole variable domain GAGVSQSPSNKVTEKGKDVELRCDPISGHTALYWYRQSLGQGLEFLIYFQGNSAPDKSGLPSDRFSAERTGGSVSTLTIQRTQQEDSAVYLCASSESLSGSPGELFFGEGSRLTVL.

This clonotype was counted a few times. The J gene is TRBJ2-3, the V gene TRBV28; no definite D call. The CDR3 runs to 14 residues. Germline loops: CDR1 MDHEN, CDR2 SYDVKM. Between the trimmed V and J ends, which lost 8 bases and 2 bases, there was a span of 14 bases. The CDR3 sequence: CASFYQNPTDTQYF. The CDR3 nucleotides are TGTGCCAGCTTTTACCAAAACCCCACAGATACGCAGTATTTT.

The CDR3 spells CASSPGLAGPRDEQFF. CDR3 DNA sequence: TGTGCCAGCAGTCCAGGACTAGCGGGACCTAGGGATGAGCAGTTCTTC. The chain uses TRBV2 and TRBJ2-1, with 12 bases fitting TRBD2. This CDR3 region has 16 residues. Germline lookup yields CDR1 SNHLY and CDR2 FYNNEI. V shed 5 bases and J 8 bases; nucleotides not matched to a gene: 10.

The chain carries TRBV27 and TRBJ1-5, with 8 bases identical to TRBD1. Germline CDR1 and CDR2: MNHEY and SMNVEV (reference sequence). There are 16 residues in the CDR3. With 6 bases clipped from V and 3 bases from J, the junction kept 10 bases outside the gene matches. CDR3 residues: CASSTTGGLFNQPQHF. The CDR3 DNA follows: TGTGCCAGCAGCACCACAGGGGGTCTTTTCAATCAGCCCCAGCATTTT.